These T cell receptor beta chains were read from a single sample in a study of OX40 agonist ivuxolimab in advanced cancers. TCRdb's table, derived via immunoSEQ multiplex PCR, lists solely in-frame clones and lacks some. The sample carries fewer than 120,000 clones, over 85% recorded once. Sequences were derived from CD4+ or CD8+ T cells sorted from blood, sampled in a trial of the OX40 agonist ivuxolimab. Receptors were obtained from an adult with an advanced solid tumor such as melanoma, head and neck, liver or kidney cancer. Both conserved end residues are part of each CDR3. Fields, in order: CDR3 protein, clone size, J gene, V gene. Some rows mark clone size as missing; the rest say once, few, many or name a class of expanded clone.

CASSPPGQSSGNTIYF,NA,TRBJ1-3,TRBV2
CATSRGFYEQYF,NA,TRBJ2-7,TRBV15
CASSIGTNEQFF,once,TRBJ2-1,TRBV7-3
CASSAGGREGNTQYF,NA,TRBJ2-3,TRBV5-4
CASSTGLNTEAFF,NA,TRBJ1-1,TRBV19
CASSRQGKSNQPQHF,NA,TRBJ1-5,TRBV6-5
CASSQFGRPGGERVHNEQFF,NA,TRBJ2-1,TRBV4-1
CASSPRDSRWGRSYEQYF,NA,TRBJ2-7,TRBV5-1
CASSLRSSGTGLKRQYF,NA,TRBJ2-7,TRBV5-6
CATSGVAGVPGELFF,NA,TRBJ2-2,TRBV15
CASTGGGSQETQYF,NA,TRBJ2-5,TRBV7-8
CASSTELDSYEQYF,NA,TRBJ2-7,TRBV6-4
CASSQDRTEESSGANVLTF,NA,TRBJ2-6,TRBV4-1
CASSLEGPKNTEAFF,NA,TRBJ1-1,TRBV7-3
CASSPGGFLNSPLHF,NA,TRBJ1-6,TRBV28
CASSLGGKDHEQYF,once,TRBJ2-7,TRBV7-9
CASSRDRRDTEAFF,NA,TRBJ1-1,TRBV7-8
CASSPGRDREQFF,NA,TRBJ2-1,TRBV7-2
CASSYSDAVRGGKLFF,NA,TRBJ1-4,TRBV6-5
CASSFEGGRVQYF,NA,TRBJ2-3,TRBV7-2
CASSLRQGPDTQYF,NA,TRBJ2-3,TRBV4-3
CASSPSLGVGRSPLHF,NA,TRBJ1-6,TRBV4-3
CATSRDRGGGQETQYF,NA,TRBJ2-5,TRBV15
CASSPSTGSYNEQFF,NA,TRBJ2-1,TRBV18
CASSYKWDNYGYTF,NA,TRBJ1-2,TRBV6-5
CASSLYGRNTEAFF,NA,TRBJ1-1,TRBV5-5
CASSPDTDTQYF,NA,TRBJ2-3,TRBV2
CASSSEGLTGNTIYF,NA,TRBJ1-3,TRBV27
CASSFRSGAARGYTF,NA,TRBJ1-2,TRBV27
CAIRGGLAGSAGELFF,NA,TRBJ2-2,TRBV10-3
CASRRTGTNGYTF,few,TRBJ1-2,TRBV2
CASSTGPVNTEAFF,NA,TRBJ1-1,TRBV9
CASSLSGGAGANVLTF,NA,TRBJ2-6,TRBV7-3
CASSLVGNTEAFF,NA,TRBJ1-1,TRBV11-2
CASSLEVRIYGYTF,NA,TRBJ1-2,TRBV7-2
CASTPRDSYEQYF,NA,TRBJ2-7,TRBV27
CASSTGQVNTEAFF,NA,TRBJ1-1,TRBV5-1
CASRVAGSNQPQHF,NA,TRBJ1-5,TRBV19
CATAGSTDTQYF,NA,TRBJ2-3,TRBV2
CASTRDRGDYEQYF,once,TRBJ2-7,TRBV5-4
CASSPDRGDEAFF,NA,TRBJ1-1,TRBV28
CASSPTLTGMIGYTF,NA,TRBJ1-2,TRBV7-9
CATSRDYTSSGNTIYF,NA,TRBJ1-3,TRBV15
CASSDRDSNQPQHF,NA,TRBJ1-5,TRBV10-2
CASRRGGTGELFF,NA,TRBJ2-2,TRBV6-4
CASSIEGGYGYTF,few,TRBJ1-2,TRBV19
CASRTSGSTGELFF,NA,TRBJ2-2,TRBV7-9
CASSSTSQGSQYF,NA,TRBJ2-5,TRBV7-2
CASSEGGYETQYF,NA,TRBJ2-5,TRBV6-1
CASRGGASGANVLTF,NA,TRBJ2-6,TRBV28
CASSPSGTGNTGELFF,NA,TRBJ2-2,TRBV7-3